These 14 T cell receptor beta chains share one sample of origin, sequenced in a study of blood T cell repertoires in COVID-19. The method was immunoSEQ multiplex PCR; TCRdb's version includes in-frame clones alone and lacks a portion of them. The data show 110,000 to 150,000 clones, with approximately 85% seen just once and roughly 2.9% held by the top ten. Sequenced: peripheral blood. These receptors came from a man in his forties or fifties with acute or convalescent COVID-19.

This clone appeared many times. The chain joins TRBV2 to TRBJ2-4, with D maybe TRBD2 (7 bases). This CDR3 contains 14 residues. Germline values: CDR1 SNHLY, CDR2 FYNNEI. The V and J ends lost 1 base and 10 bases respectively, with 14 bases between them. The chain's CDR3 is CASSEEGGPSIQYF. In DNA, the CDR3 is TGTGCCAGCAGTGAAGAGGGGGGGCCAAGTATTCAGTACTTC.

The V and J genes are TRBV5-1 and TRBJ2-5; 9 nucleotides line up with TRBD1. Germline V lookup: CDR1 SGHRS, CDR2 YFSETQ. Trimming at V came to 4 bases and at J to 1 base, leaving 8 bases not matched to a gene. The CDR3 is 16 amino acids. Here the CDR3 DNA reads TGCGCCAGCAGCACTATGACAGGGGGGAGCCAAGAGACCCAGTACTTC. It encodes CASSTMTGGSQETQYF.

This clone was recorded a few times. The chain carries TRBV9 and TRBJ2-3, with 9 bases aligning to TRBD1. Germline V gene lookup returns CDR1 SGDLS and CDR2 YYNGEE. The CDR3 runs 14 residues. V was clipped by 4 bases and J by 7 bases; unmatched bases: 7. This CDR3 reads CASSPGTGIYTQYF. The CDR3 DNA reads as TGTGCCAGCAGCCCGGGGACAGGGATATATACGCAGTATTTT.

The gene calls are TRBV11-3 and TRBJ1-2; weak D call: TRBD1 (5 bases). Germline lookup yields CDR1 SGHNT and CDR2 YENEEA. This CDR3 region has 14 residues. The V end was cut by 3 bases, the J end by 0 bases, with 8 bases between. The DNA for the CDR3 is TGTGCCAGCAGCTTCCCAGGGACTAACTATGGCTACACCTTC. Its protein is CASSFPGTNYGYTF.

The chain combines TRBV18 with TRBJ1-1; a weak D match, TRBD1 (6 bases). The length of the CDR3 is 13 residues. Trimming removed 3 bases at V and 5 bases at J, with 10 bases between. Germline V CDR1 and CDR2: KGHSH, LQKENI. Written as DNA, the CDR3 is TGTGCCAGCTCACCGCCAGGACAGACTGAAGCTTTCTTT. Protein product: CASSPPGQTEAFF.

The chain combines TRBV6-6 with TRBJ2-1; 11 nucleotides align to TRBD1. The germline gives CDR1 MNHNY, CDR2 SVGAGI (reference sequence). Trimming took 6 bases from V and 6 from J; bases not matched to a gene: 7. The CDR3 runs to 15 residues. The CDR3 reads CASSSGQGDLNEQFF. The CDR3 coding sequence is TGTGCCAGCAGCTCGGGACAGGGGGACCTCAATGAGCAGTTCTTC.

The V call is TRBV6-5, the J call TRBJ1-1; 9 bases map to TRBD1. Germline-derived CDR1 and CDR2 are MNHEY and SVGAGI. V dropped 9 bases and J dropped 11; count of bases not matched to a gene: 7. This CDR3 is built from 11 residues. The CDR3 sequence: CASTRTGDAFF. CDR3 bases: TGTGCCAGTACCCGGACAGGGGACGCTTTCTTT.

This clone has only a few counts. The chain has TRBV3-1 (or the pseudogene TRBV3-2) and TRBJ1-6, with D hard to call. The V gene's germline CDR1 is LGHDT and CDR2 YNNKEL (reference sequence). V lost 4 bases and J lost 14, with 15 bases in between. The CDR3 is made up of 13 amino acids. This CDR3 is CASSPPRVISLHF. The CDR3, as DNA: TGTGCCAGCAGCCCCCCCCGGGTTATCTCCCTCCACTTT.

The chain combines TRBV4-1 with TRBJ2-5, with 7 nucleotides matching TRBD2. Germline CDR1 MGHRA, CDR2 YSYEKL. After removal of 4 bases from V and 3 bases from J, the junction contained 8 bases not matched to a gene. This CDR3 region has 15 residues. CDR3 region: CASSPWAREKETQYF. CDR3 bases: TGCGCCAGCAGCCCGTGGGCGCGGGAGAAAGAGACCCAGTACTTC.

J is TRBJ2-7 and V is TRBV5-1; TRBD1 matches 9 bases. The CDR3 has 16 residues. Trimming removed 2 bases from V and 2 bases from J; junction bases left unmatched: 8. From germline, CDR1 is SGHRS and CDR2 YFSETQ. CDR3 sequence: CASSFYTGGPTYEQYF. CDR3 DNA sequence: TGCGCCAGCAGCTTCTACACAGGGGGCCCGACCTACGAGCAGTACTTC.

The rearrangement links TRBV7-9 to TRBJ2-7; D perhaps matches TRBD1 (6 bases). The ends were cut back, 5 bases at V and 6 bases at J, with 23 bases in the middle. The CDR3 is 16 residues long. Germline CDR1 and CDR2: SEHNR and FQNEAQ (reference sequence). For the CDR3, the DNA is TGTGCCAGCAGCGGAGTTTCAGGGGTCGGATTGGGCGAGCAGTACTTC. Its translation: CASSGVSGVGLGEQYF. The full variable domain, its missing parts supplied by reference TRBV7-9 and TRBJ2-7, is DTGVSQNPRHKITKRGQNVTFRCDPISEHNRLYWYRQTLGQGPEFLTYFQNEAQLEKSRLLSDRFSAERPKGSFSTLEIQRTEQGDSAMYLCASSGVSGVGLGEQYFGPGTRLTVT.

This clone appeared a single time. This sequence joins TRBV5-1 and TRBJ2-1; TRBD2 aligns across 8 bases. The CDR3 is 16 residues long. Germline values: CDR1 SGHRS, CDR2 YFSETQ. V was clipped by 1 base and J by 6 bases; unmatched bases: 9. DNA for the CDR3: TGCGCCAGCAGCTTGTATTTCGGGAGGGTCGGCAATGAGCAGTTCTTC. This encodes CASSLYFGRVGNEQFF. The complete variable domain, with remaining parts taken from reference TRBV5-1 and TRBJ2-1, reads KAGVTQTPRYLIKTRGQQVTLSCSPISGHRSVSWYQQTPGQGLQFLFEYFSETQRNKGNFPGRFSGRQFSNSRSEMNVSTLELGDSALYLCASSLYFGRVGNEQFFGPGTRLTVL.

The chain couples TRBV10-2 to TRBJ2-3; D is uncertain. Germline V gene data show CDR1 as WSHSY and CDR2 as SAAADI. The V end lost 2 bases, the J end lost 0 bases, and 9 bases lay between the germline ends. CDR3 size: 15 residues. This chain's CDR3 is CASSEPQVSTDTQYF. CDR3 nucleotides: TGCGCCAGCAGTGAGCCCCAGGTTAGCACAGATACGCAGTATTTT.

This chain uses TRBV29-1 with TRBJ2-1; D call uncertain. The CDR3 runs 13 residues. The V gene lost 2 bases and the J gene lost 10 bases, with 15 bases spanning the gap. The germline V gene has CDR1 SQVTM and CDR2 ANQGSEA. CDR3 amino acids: CSVELVVNGEQFF. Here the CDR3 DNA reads TGCAGCGTTGAACTAGTGGTAAATGGCGAGCAGTTCTTC.